At least ten counts were recorded for the clone carrying this T cell receptor (beta chain). Antigen specificity is unknown. The ends were cut back, 0 bases at V and 1 base at J, with 3 bases in the middle. CDR1 is KGHSY, CDR2 FQNENV, per germline. The CDR3 has 13 amino acids. These data are taken from a study of Graves' ophthalmopathy and Graves' hyperthyroidism. Other autoimmune diseases, uncontrolled infections, pregnancy or lactation excluded patients from enrollment. RNA transcripts were the source from which TCR beta CDR3 regions were amplified. A first-round RT-PCR used HTBI primers, followed by a second-round multiplex PCR. MiXCR, run by TCRdb on the multiplex PCR reads, gives a single entry per CDR3 protein. Seen here are some 380,000 distinct CDR3 sequences, approximately 15% observed once, and the top ten hold around 6.6%. Study-wide points: From stable hyperthyroidism, ophthalmopathy was separated by a 13-signature model with 85% to 90% sensitivity and less than 83% specificity. The model achieved 70.59% sensitivity and under 75% specificity for ophthalmopathy progression.

The chain employs TRBV16 and TRBJ1-2, with D uncertain. The origin of this receptor is a woman younger than 30 with stable Graves' hyperthyroidism. Sequenced: peripheral blood. CDR3 sequence: CASSQSLNYGYTF. In DNA, the CDR3 is TGTGCCAGCAGCCAATCCCTTAACTATGGCTACACCTTC.